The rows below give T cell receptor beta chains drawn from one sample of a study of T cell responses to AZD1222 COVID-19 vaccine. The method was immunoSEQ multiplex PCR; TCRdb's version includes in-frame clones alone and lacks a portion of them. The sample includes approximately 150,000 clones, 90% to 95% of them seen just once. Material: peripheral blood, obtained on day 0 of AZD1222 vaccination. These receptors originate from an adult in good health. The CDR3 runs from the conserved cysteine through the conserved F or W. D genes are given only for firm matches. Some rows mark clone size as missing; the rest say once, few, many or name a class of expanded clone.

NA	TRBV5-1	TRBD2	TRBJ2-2	TGCGCCACTTCCTTGGGACTAGGGTTCGCCGGGGAGCTGTTTTTT	CATSLGLGFAGELFF
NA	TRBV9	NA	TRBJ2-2	TGTGCCAGCAGCGTAGGGACCGGGACATACACCGGGGAGCTGTTTTTT	CASSVGTGTYTGELFF
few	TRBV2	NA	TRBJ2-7	TGTGCCAGCAGAGGGGGGATCCCCTACGAGCAGTACTTC	CASRGGIPYEQYF
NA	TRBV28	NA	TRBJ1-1	TGTGCCAGTGGCCTGGGGTTTAGGACTGAAGCTTTCTTT	CASGLGFRTEAFF
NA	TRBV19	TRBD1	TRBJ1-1	TGTGCCAGTAGCCGGTTGGACAGGGGGTCGTCTGAAGCTTTCTTT	CASSRLDRGSSEAFF
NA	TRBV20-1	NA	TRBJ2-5	TGCAGTGCTAGTGAAGGGATGGCCCAAGAGACCCAGTACTTC	CSASEGMAQETQYF
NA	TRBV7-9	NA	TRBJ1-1	TGTGGCGTCCCCGGGGGGGGCAGTGAGATGAACACTGAAGCTTTCTTT	CGVPGGGSEMNTEAFF
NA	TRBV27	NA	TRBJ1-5	TGTGCCAGCAGTTTGGGGGGTCAGCCCCAGCATTTT	CASSLGGQPQHF
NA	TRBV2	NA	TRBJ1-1	TGTGCCAGCCGCAGGGAGATGAACACTGAAGCTTTCTTT	CASRREMNTEAFF
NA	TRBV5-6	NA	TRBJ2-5	TGTGCCAGCAGCTTGGGTCAGGGTATAGAGACCCAGTACTTC	CASSLGQGIETQYF
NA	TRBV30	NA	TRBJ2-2	TGTGCCTGGAGTGTCCTTGGGAGAAACACCGGGGAGCTGTTTTTT	CAWSVLGRNTGELFF
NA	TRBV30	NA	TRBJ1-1	TGTGCCTTCGGACGGGGGGGCATGAACACTGAAGCTTTCTTT	CAFGRGGMNTEAFF
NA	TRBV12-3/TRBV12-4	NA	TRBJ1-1	TGTGCCAGCAGTTTTTCTGTGAACACTGAAGCTTTCTTT	CASSFSVNTEAFF
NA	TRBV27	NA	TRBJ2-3	TGTGCCACCACGGCAGGGGGCACAGATACGCAGTATTTT	CATTAGGTDTQYF
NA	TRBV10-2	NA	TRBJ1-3	TGCGCCAGCAGTGAGCAAGGGGCTTCTGGAAACACCATATATTTT	CASSEQGASGNTIYF
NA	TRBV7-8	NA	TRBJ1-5	TGTGCCAGCAGCCCACACAGGGTGCGCAATCAGCCCCAGCATTTT	CASSPHRVRNQPQHF